These 21 T cell receptor beta chains originate from one sample sequenced in a study of STAT5B mutations in CD4+ large granular lymphocyte leukemia (dated by TCRdb to 2021 to 2024). The library was produced with the immunoSEQ multiplex PCR assay. In TCRdb, the immuneACCESS table is reduced to in-frame sequences with V and J assigned. These tables do not hold every clone; where another copy was compared, an unresolved V gene accounts for under half, and the others remain unexplained. Present in this sample are around 33,000 clones, around 89% of which were seen just once. The ten largest clonotypes hold approximately 0.94% of the sample. The sample consisted of CD4+ T cells from blood buffy coats. The receptors were sampled from a human donor in good health.

This chain uses TRBV19 with TRBJ1-6; 10 bases are a match to TRBD1. The germline V gene encodes CDR1 LNHDA and CDR2 SQIVND (reference sequence). The CDR3 spans 18 residues. Trimming cost V 3 bases and J 1 base; bases outside gene matches: 6. CDR3 amino acids: CASSIHGQGVSYNSPLHF. The CDR3 DNA reads as TGTGCCAGTAGTATTCACGGACAGGGGGTATCCTATAATTCACCCCTCCACTTT.

The chain combines TRBV7-9 with TRBJ2-3; D uncertain. Germline CDR1 is SEHNR and CDR2 is FQNEAQ (reference sequence). Trimming took off 5 bases at V and 1 base at J, with 4 bases between the two ends. This CDR3 is 12 amino acids long. The CDR3 reads CASSPRTDTQYF. The CDR3 bases are TGTGCCAGCAGCCCGCGCACAGATACGCAGTATTTT.

V is TRBV7-2 and J is TRBJ2-5, with 7 bases aligning to TRBD1. The CDR3 runs to 16 residues. With 5 bases clipped from V and 10 bases from J, the junction kept 19 bases outside the gene matches. Germline V gene sequence: CDR1 SGHTA, CDR2 FQGNSA. CDR3 DNA sequence: TGTGCCAGCAGCGGAGCCCCGGGGACAGCCCCGACAGTCCAGTACTTC. It yields the protein CASSGAPGTAPTVQYF.

This sequence joins TRBV7-3 and TRBJ2-6, with 7 bases matching TRBD2. V was clipped by 5 bases and J by 0 bases; unmatched bases: 4. The CDR3 covers 16 residues. Looked up from germline, CDR1 is SGHTA and CDR2 is FQGTGA. The CDR3 DNA sequence: TGTGCCAGCAGCCCGGGGGGAAACTCTGGGGCCAACGTCCTGACTTTC. Translated, it gives CASSPGGNSGANVLTF.

The V call is TRBV7-2, the J call TRBJ1-6, with no clear D. In germline, CDR1 is SGHTA, CDR2 FQGNSA. The CDR3 length is 12 residues. V was pared by 5 bases and J by 4 bases, with 3 bases between. The CDR3 here is CASSMYNSPLHF. CDR3 DNA sequence: TGTGCCAGCAGCATGTATAATTCACCCCTCCACTTT.

The chain employs TRBV11-3 and TRBJ2-7, with 11 bases matching TRBD2. CDR1 and CDR2 from the germline V gene are SGHNT and YENEEA. CDR3 length: 17 residues. J was trimmed by 2 bases and V by 0 bases; bases with no gene match: 6. The CDR3 bases are TGTGCCAGCAGCTTAGAGGGTAGCGGGAGGGCTCCCTACGAGCAGTACTTC. Protein sequence: CASSLEGSGRAPYEQYF.

This chain connects TRBV4-1 to TRBJ1-1; D might be TRBD1 (5 bases). Between the trimmed V and J ends, which lost 0 bases and 5 bases, there was a span of 13 bases. Germline V gene lookup returns CDR1 MGHRA and CDR2 YSYEKL. The length of the CDR3 is 15 residues. CDR3 in amino acids: CASSQDWQGDTEAFF. The CDR3 DNA sequence: TGCGCCAGCAGCCAAGATTGGCAGGGTGATACTGAAGCTTTCTTT.

The J gene is TRBJ2-3, the V gene TRBV4-3, with 9 bases matching TRBD2. Germline values: CDR1 LGHNA, CDR2 YSLEER. V dropped 1 base and J dropped 1; count of bases not matched to a gene: 6. The CDR3 is 17 residues long. The CDR3 region is CASSQAGASGGTDTQYF. Written as DNA, the CDR3 is TGCGCCAGCAGCCAAGCAGGGGCTAGCGGGGGCACAGATACGCAGTATTTT.

The CDR3 coding sequence is TGTGCCAGCAGCTTAATTTGGGCTAGCGGGCCTACAGATACGCAGTATTTT. It specifies CASSLIWASGPTDTQYF. V is TRBV7-8 and J is TRBJ2-3, with TRBD2 identical over 8 bases. The junction had 10 bases not matched to a gene; V was cut back by 2 bases and J by 3 bases. The CDR3 covers 17 residues. Per germline, CDR1 SGHVS and CDR2 FQNEAQ.

In the case of this clone: At one end, the junction sequence differs from germline, possibly due to a read error. The V and J genes are TRBV5-6 and TRBJ2-7; D perhaps matches TRBD1 (5 bases). CDR3 length: 12 amino acids. CDR1 and CDR2 from the germline V gene are SGHDT and YYEEEE. This CDR3 reads CASSLVAGFVSF. The CDR3, as DNA: TGTGCCAGCAGCTTGGTAGCAGGGTTTGTGTCGTTC.

This sequence joins TRBV7-2 and TRBJ2-7; TRBD1 is a possible D gene (5 bases). V was trimmed by 2 bases and J by 5 bases, leaving 13 bases between them. Germline V gives CDR1 SGHTA, CDR2 FQGNSA. CDR3 length equals 14 residues. CDR3 region: CASSLSLGADEQYF. The CDR3 DNA is TGTGCCAGCAGCTTAAGCCTAGGGGCCGACGAGCAGTACTTC.

This clone was seen only a few times. The chain joins TRBV7-9 to TRBJ1-2, with a possible D match to TRBD1 (5 bases). V lost 3 bases to trimming and J lost 5 bases, with 10 bases between them. This CDR3 spans 13 amino acids. Germline CDR1 and CDR2: SEHNR and FQNEAQ (reference sequence). CDR3 sequence: CASSFGTPYGYTF. Written as DNA, the CDR3 is TGTGCCAGCAGCTTTGGGACTCCGTATGGCTACACCTTC.

V is TRBV9 and J is TRBJ2-5, with a weak D call TRBD2 (6 bases). Germline assignment: CDR1 SGDLS and CDR2 YYNGEE. The V end was cut by 3 bases, the J end by 5 bases, with 14 bases between. The CDR3 has 14 amino acids. CDR3 loop: CASSARGVMETQYF. The CDR3 nucleotides are TGTGCCAGCAGCGCCCGCGGGGTAATGGAGACCCAGTACTTC.

The gene calls are TRBV6-5 and TRBJ1-1, with D unresolved. Trimming pared 8 bases from V and 1 base from J, leaving 5 bases between. There are 11 residues in the CDR3. From germline, CDR1 is MNHEY and CDR2 SVGAGI. The CDR3 region has the DNA TGTGCCAGCGGAAAGAACACTGAAGCTTTCTTT. Residues: CASGKNTEAFF.

The chain uses TRBV2 and TRBJ1-2, with unresolved D. This CDR3 contains 13 residues. The germline V gene has CDR1 SNHLY and CDR2 FYNNEI. Deletions cut 7 bases from V and 1 base from J, with 10 bases between. The CDR3 nucleotides read TGTGCCAGCACCCGACGGGGTAACTATGGCTACACCTTC. Its translation is CASTRRGNYGYTF. The full variable domain, rest sourced from reference TRBV2 and TRBJ1-2, is EPEVTQTPSHQVTQMGQEVILRCVPISNHLYFYWYRQILGQKVEFLVSFYNNEISEKSEIFDDQFSVERPDGSNFTLKIRSTKLEDSAMYFCASTRRGNYGYTFGSGTRLTVV.

The genes are TRBV2 and TRBJ1-2, with TRBD1 matching over 9 bases. Trimming cost V 6 bases and J 4 bases; bases outside gene matches: 6. CDR1 and CDR2 from the germline V gene are SNHLY and FYNNEI. This CDR3 has 14 amino acids. The CDR3 loop is CASRGTGNFYGYTF. CDR3 in DNA: TGTGCCAGCAGGGGGACAGGGAATTTCTATGGCTACACCTTC. Filled out from reference TRBV2 and TRBJ1-2, the complete variable domain reads EPEVTQTPSHQVTQMGQEVILRCVPISNHLYFYWYRQILGQKVEFLVSFYNNEISEKSEIFDDQFSVERPDGSNFTLKIRSTKLEDSAMYFCASRGTGNFYGYTFGSGTRLTVV.

The chain couples TRBV9 to TRBJ1-1; TRBD1 is a possible D gene (6 bases). The CDR3 contains 15 residues. The germline V gene encodes CDR1 SGDLS and CDR2 YYNGEE. The germline V and J ends were trimmed by 5 bases and 0 bases, with 14 bases remaining between them. This chain's CDR3 is CASRTGQMMNTEAFF. The CDR3 DNA sequence: TGTGCCAGCAGAACAGGGCAGATGATGAACACTGAAGCTTTCTTT.

The DNA for the CDR3 is TGTGCCCTAGGGCCCGAGGCCGGGGGCAATCAGCCCCAGCATTTT. Translating gives CALGPEAGGNQPQHF. The chain has TRBV30 and TRBJ1-5, with D unresolved. V was shortened by 8 bases and J by 2 bases, with 19 bases between the two germline ends. The germline gives CDR1 GTSNPN, CDR2 SVGIG (reference sequence). This CDR3 comprises 15 residues.

This clone was seen just once. The chain links TRBV5-6 to TRBJ1-3, with D unresolved. CDR1 and CDR2 (germline): SGHDT, YYEEEE. The CDR3 runs 13 residues. V lost 0 bases, J lost 5 bases, and 6 bases lay in between. As DNA, the CDR3 is TGTGCCAGCAGCTTGGGGGTCAGAAACACCATATATTTT. Translated: CASSLGVRNTIYF. The whole variable domain, remainder taken from reference TRBV5-6 and TRBJ1-3, is DAGVTQSPTHLIKTRGQQVTLRCSPKSGHDTVSWYQQALGQGPQFIFQYYEEEERQRGNFPDRFSGHQFPNYSSELNVNALLLGDSALYLCASSLGVRNTIYFGEGSWLTVV.

The V call is TRBV4-3, the J call TRBJ1-2; the D gene is possibly TRBD1 (5 bases). CDR1 is LGHNA and CDR2 is YSLEER in the germline V gene. The CDR3 spans 16 residues. V dropped 0 bases and J dropped 0 bases, with 11 bases sitting between them. DNA of the CDR3: TGCGCCAGCAGCCAAGATCGGGGGGAGGCTAACTATGGCTACACCTTC. Translation: CASSQDRGEANYGYTF.

This chain links TRBV4-1 with TRBJ1-3; no reliable D call. The germline V gene encodes CDR1 MGHRA and CDR2 YSYEKL. Trimming cost V 3 bases and J 0 bases, with 15 bases left between them. CDR3 length: 17 amino acids. CDR3 DNA sequence: TGCGCCAGCAGCCAGCTGCTCCGACGGGACTCTGGAAACACCATATATTTT. Protein: CASSQLLRRDSGNTIYF.